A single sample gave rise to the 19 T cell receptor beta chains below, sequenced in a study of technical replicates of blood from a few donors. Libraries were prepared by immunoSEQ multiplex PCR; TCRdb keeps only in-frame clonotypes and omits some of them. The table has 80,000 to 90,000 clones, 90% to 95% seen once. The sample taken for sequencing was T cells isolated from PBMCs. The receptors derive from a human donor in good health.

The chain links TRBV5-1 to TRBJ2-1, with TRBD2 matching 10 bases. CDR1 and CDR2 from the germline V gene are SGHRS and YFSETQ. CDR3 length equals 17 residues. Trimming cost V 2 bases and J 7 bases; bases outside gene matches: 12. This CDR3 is CASSLPHIAGGGNEQFF. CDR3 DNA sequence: TGCGCCAGCAGCTTACCACACATAGCGGGAGGAGGTAATGAGCAGTTCTTC.

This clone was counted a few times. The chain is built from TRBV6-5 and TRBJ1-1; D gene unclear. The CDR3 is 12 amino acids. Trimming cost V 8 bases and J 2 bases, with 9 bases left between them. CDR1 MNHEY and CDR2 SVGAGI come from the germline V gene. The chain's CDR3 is CASGVGNTEAFF. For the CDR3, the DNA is TGTGCCAGCGGAGTCGGAAACACTGAAGCTTTCTTT.

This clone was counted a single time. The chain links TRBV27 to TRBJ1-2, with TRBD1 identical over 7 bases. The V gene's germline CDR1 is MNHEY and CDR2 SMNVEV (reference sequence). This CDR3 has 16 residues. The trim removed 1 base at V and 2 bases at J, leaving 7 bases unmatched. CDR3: CASSLFMGDSNYGYTF. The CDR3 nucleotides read TGTGCCAGCAGTTTATTCATGGGGGACAGCAACTATGGCTACACCTTC.

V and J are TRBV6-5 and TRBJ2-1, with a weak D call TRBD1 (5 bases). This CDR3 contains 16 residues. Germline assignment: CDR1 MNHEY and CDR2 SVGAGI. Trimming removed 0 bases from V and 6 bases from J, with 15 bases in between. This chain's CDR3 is CASSYSSGIPLNEQFF. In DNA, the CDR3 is TGTGCCAGCAGTTACTCGTCAGGGATACCCCTCAATGAGCAGTTCTTC.

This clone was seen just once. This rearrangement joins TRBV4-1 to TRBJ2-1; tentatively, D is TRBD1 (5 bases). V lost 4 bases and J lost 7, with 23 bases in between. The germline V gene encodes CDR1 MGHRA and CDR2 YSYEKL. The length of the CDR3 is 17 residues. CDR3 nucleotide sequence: TGCGCCAGCAGCCCGGGTAACGTCCTGGGGCCGGGTAATGAGCAGTTCTTC. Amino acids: CASSPGNVLGPGNEQFF.

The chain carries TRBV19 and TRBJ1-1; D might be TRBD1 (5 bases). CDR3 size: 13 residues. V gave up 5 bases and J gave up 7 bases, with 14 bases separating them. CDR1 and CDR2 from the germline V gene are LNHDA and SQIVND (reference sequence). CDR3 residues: CASSEVQGNEAFF. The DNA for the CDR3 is TGTGCCAGTAGTGAAGTCCAGGGCAATGAAGCTTTCTTT. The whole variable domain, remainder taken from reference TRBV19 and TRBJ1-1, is DGGITQSPKYLFRKEGQNVTLSCEQNLNHDAMYWYRQDPGQGLRLIYYSQIVNDFQKGDIAEGYSVSREKKESFPLTVTSAQKNPTAFYLCASSEVQGNEAFFGQGTRLTVV.

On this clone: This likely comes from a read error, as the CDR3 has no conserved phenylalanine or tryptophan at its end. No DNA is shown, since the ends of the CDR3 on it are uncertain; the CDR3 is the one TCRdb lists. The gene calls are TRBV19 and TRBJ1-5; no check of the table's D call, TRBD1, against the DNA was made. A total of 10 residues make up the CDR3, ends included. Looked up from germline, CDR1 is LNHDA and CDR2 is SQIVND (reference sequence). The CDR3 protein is CARPPRDRGK.

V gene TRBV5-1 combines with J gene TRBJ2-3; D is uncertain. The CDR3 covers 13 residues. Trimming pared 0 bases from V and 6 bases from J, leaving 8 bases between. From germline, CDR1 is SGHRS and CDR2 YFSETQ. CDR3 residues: CASSLVAADTQYF. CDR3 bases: TGCGCCAGCAGCTTGGTCGCGGCCGATACGCAGTATTTT.

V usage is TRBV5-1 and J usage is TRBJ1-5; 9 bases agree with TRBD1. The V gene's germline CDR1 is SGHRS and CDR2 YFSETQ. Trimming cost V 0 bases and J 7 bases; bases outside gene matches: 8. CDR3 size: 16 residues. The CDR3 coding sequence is TGCGCCAGCAGCTTGGGAGGGACAGGGACGGGACAGCCCCAGCATTTT. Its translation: CASSLGGTGTGQPQHF.

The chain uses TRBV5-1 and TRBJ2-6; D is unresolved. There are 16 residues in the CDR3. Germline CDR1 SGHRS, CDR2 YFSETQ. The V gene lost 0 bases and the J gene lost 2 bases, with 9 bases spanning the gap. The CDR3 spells CASSLVSRTGANVLTF. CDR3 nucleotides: TGCGCCAGCAGCTTGGTTTCCAGAACTGGGGCCAACGTCCTGACTTTC.

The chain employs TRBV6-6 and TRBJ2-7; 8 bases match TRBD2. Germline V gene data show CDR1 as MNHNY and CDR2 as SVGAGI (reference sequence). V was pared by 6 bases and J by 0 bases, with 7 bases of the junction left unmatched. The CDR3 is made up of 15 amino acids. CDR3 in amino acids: CASRRAGGPSYEQYF. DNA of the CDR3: TGTGCCAGCAGACGGGCGGGGGGTCCCTCCTACGAGCAGTACTTC.

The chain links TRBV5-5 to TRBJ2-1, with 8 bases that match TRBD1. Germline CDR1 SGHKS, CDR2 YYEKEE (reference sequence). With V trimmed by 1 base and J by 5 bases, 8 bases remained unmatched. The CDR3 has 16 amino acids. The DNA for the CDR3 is TGTGCCAGCAGCTTGTCCCGGGACAGGTCAAACAATGAGCAGTTCTTC. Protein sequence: CASSLSRDRSNNEQFF.

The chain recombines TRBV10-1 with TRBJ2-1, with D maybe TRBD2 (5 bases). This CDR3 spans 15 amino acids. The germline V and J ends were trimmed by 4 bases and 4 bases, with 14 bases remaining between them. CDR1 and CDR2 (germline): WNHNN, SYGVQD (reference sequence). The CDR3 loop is CASSVASPPYNEQFF. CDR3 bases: TGCGCCAGCAGTGTGGCTAGCCCTCCTTACAATGAGCAGTTCTTC.

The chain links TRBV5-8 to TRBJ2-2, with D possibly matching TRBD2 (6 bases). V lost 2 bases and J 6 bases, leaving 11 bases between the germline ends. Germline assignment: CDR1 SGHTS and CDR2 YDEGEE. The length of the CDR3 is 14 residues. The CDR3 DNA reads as TGTGCCAGCAGCTTCGGCGGCGGGGCCGGGGAGCTGTTTTTT. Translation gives CASSFGGGAGELFF.

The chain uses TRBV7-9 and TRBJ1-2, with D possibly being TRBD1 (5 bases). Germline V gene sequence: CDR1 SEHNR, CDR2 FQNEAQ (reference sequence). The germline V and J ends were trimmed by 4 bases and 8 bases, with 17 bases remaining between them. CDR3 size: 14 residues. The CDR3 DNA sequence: TGTGCCAGCAGCTCCGGCGGGGGAGTTAGCGGCTACACCTTC. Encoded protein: CASSSGGGVSGYTF.

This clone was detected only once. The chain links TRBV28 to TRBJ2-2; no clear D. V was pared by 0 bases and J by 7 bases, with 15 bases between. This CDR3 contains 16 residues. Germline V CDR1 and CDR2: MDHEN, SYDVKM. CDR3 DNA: TGTGCCAGCAGTTTATGGGCCCCGAGGTCGGGCGGGGAGCTGTTTTTT. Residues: CASSLWAPRSGGELFF.

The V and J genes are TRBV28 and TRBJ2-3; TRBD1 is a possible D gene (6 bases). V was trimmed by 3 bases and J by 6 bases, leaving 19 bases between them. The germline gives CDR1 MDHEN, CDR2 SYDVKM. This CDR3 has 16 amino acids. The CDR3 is CASSLLGTLRRDTQYF. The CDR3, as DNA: TGTGCCAGCAGTTTGCTGGGGACACTCCGCCGTGATACGCAGTATTTT. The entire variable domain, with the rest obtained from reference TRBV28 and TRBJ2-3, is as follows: DVKVTQSSRYLVKRTGEKVFLECVQDMDHENMFWYRQDPGLGLRLIYFSYDVKMKEKGDIPEGYSVSREKKERFSLILESASTNQTSMYLCASSLLGTLRRDTQYFGPGTRLTVL.

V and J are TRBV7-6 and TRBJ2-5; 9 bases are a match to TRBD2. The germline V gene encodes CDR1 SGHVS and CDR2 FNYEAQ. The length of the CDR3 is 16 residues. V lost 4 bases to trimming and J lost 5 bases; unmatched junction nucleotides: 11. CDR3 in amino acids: CASSSNAGGQEETQYF. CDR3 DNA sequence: TGTGCCAGCAGCTCTAACGCGGGAGGGCAAGAGGAGACCCAGTACTTC.

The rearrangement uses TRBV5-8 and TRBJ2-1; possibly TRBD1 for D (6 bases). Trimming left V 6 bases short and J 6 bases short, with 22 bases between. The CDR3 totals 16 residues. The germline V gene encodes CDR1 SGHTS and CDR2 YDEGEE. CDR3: CASTVIYGTRSNEQFF. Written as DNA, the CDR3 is TGTGCCAGCACAGTTATCTACGGGACAAGAAGCAATGAGCAGTTCTTC.